Listed below are T cell receptor beta chains from one sample, sequenced in a study of T cell repertoires in cytomegalovirus infection. Their antigen targets remain unknown. A single record per CDR3 protein comes from TCRdb applying MiXCR to the reads. The sample has about 740,000 distinct CDR3 sequences, around 32% seen once. This sample comprised cultured PBMCs, obtained from culture after CMV antigen stimulation. The source of these receptors is a human donor in good health (CMV status not recorded). Some clones in this sample may be carry-over from other donors' samples. Both conserved end residues are part of each CDR3. A D gene is named only where the DNA matches it firmly. Rows give clone size only sometimes, using once, few, many, or a class for an expanded clone.

D gene: -
clone size: few
V gene: TRBV2
CDR3 length: 15
J gene: TRBJ2-6
CDR3 DNA: TGTGCCAGCAGTGACGGCCGCTCTGGGGCCAACGTCCTGACTTTC
CDR3 protein: CASSDGRSGANVLTF

D gene: TRBD2
clone size: many
V gene: TRBV20-1
CDR3 length: 14
J gene: TRBJ2-3
CDR3 DNA: TGCAGTGCTAGATTAGCGGGGGGCACAGATACGCAGTATTTT
CDR3 protein: CSARLAGGTDTQYF

D gene: -
clone size: many
V gene: TRBV7-2
CDR3 length: 16
J gene: TRBJ2-5
CDR3 DNA: TGTGCCAGCAGCCCCCCGCTTAGCGGCAACCAAGAGACCCAGTACTTC
CDR3 protein: CASSPPLSGNQETQYF

D gene: -
clone size: -
V gene: TRBV6-1
CDR3 length: 15
J gene: TRBJ2-7
CDR3 DNA: TGTGCCAGCAGTGAAAAGGGGGCGGGAGCCTACGAGAAGTACTTC
CDR3 protein: CASSEKGAGAYEKYF

D gene: -
clone size: -
V gene: TRBV6-6
CDR3 length: 14
J gene: TRBJ2-5
CDR3 DNA: TGTGCCAGCAGTCCCCGTCGGCAGGCAGAGACCCAGTACTTC
CDR3 protein: CASSPRRQAETQYF

D gene: TRBD1
clone size: few
V gene: TRBV2
CDR3 length: 15
J gene: TRBJ1-6
CDR3 DNA: TGTGCCAGCAGCCTCGGGACAGGGAGTAATTCACCCCTCCACTTT
CDR3 protein: CASSLGTGSNSPLHF

D gene: -
clone size: -
V gene: TRBV12-3/TRBV12-4
CDR3 length: 12
J gene: TRBJ1-5
CDR3 DNA: TGTGCCAGCAGGACAGCTAATCAGCCCCAGCATTTT
CDR3 protein: CASRTANQPQHF

D gene: TRBD1
clone size: -
V gene: TRBV7-7
CDR3 length: 15
J gene: TRBJ2-3
CDR3 DNA: TGTGCCAGCAGCTCTGGGACAGGGAGGCCAGATACGCAGTATTTT
CDR3 protein: CASSSGTGRPDTQYF

D gene: -
clone size: many
V gene: TRBV7-2
CDR3 length: 13
J gene: TRBJ2-1
CDR3 DNA: TGTGCCAGCAGCTTAGAGGTAATCGATGAGCAGTTCTTC
CDR3 protein: CASSLEVIDEQFF

D gene: -
clone size: few
V gene: TRBV7-2
CDR3 length: 16
J gene: TRBJ1-2
CDR3 DNA: TGTGCCAGCACCCCGCGTTGGGGCGCCTACAACTATGGCTACACCTTC
CDR3 protein: CASTPRWGAYNYGYTF

D gene: -
clone size: -
V gene: TRBV11-3
CDR3 length: 12
J gene: TRBJ1-6
CDR3 DNA: TGTGCCAGAGAGGGGGGTGGTTCACCCCTCCACTTT
CDR3 protein: CAREGGGSPLHF

D gene: TRBD2
clone size: -
V gene: TRBV7-8
CDR3 length: 17
J gene: TRBJ2-3
CDR3 DNA: TGTGCCAGCACAAAATTTGGGACTAGCGGGAGGACAGATACGCAGTATTTT
CDR3 protein: CASTKFGTSGRTDTQYF

D gene: TRBD2
clone size: -
V gene: TRBV6-2/TRBV6-3
CDR3 length: 17
J gene: TRBJ2-3
CDR3 DNA: TGTGCCAGCACCTACCCCGGACTAGCGGGATACACAGATACGCAGTATTTT
CDR3 protein: CASTYPGLAGYTDTQYF

D gene: -
clone size: few
V gene: TRBV20-1
CDR3 length: 12
J gene: TRBJ2-3
CDR3 DNA: TGCAGTGCTAGTAAGCAGGAAGATACGCAGTATTTT
CDR3 protein: CSASKQEDTQYF

D gene: TRBD1
clone size: -
V gene: TRBV4-3
CDR3 length: 16
J gene: TRBJ1-2
CDR3 DNA: TGCGCCAGCAGCCCCTACGTGACAGGGGAGGAGGATGGCTACACCTTC
CDR3 protein: CASSPYVTGEEDGYTF

D gene: -
clone size: -
V gene: TRBV15
CDR3 length: 12
J gene: TRBJ1-2
CDR3 DNA: TGTGCCACCAGCAACACAATATATGGCTACACCTTC
CDR3 protein: CATSNTIYGYTF

D gene: TRBD1
clone size: -
V gene: TRBV10-2
CDR3 length: 14
J gene: TRBJ2-5
CDR3 DNA: TGCGCCAGCAGACGGACAGGGGAGCAAGAGACCCAGTACTTC
CDR3 protein: CASRRTGEQETQYF

D gene: TRBD1
clone size: few
V gene: TRBV7-9
CDR3 length: 15
J gene: TRBJ1-1
CDR3 DNA: TGTGCCAGCAGCGAAAAGGGACAGGAGAACACTGAAGCTTTCTTT
CDR3 protein: CASSEKGQENTEAFF

D gene: -
clone size: -
V gene: TRBV7-9
CDR3 length: 12
J gene: TRBJ1-3
CDR3 DNA: TGTGCCAGCAGCTTGGGGACACTTGCCATATATTTT
CDR3 protein: CASSLGTLAIYF

D gene: TRBD2
clone size: -
V gene: TRBV6-1
CDR3 length: 13
J gene: TRBJ2-2
CDR3 DNA: TGTGCCAGCAGGGCTAGCGGGACCGGGGAGCTGTTTTTT
CDR3 protein: CASRASGTGELFF

D gene: TRBD2
clone size: many
V gene: TRBV5-6
CDR3 length: 16
J gene: TRBJ2-7
CDR3 DNA: TGTGCCAGCAGCTTGGCCGTGAGCGGGAGAATCTACGAGCAGTACTTC
CDR3 protein: CASSLAVSGRIYEQYF

D gene: -
clone size: -
V gene: TRBV6-1
CDR3 length: 15
J gene: TRBJ2-5
CDR3 DNA: TGTGCCAGCAGTGAAGCGTTCCCTTACCAAGAGACCCAGTACTTC
CDR3 protein: CASSEAFPYQETQYF

D gene: -
clone size: -
V gene: TRBV20-1
CDR3 length: 16
J gene: TRBJ2-7
CDR3 DNA: TGCAGTGCCAAGTTGTACGGGAGTAGCTCCTACAATGAGCAGTACTTC
CDR3 protein: CSAKLYGSSSYNEQYF

D gene: -
clone size: -
V gene: TRBV28
CDR3 length: 16
J gene: TRBJ1-5
CDR3 DNA: TGTGCCAGCAGACCCACACGCATTTATAGCAATCAGCCCCAGCATTTT
CDR3 protein: CASRPTRIYSNQPQHF

D gene: TRBD2
clone size: few
V gene: TRBV7-2
CDR3 length: 17
J gene: TRBJ2-3
CDR3 DNA: TGTGCCAGCAGCTTAAATTTCCTAGCGGGGGGCCACGATACGCAGTATTTT
CDR3 protein: CASSLNFLAGGHDTQYF

D gene: -
clone size: -
V gene: TRBV2
CDR3 length: 14
J gene: TRBJ1-5
CDR3 DNA: TGTGCCAGCAGAAGGGGGTTCTCCGATCAGCCCCAGCATTTT
CDR3 protein: CASRRGFSDQPQHF

D gene: TRBD2
clone size: -
V gene: TRBV4-3
CDR3 length: 15
J gene: TRBJ2-7
CDR3 DNA: TGCGCCAGCAGCCAAGAGACTAGCGCCTCCTACGAGCAGTACTTC
CDR3 protein: CASSQETSASYEQYF